Below are 17 T cell receptor beta chains sequenced from a single sample in a study of cytomegalovirus exposure and HLA in healthy donors. The PCR ran on 60 Vbeta and 13 Jbeta primers. Sequencing was performed with immunoSEQ multiplex PCR; in TCRdb, only in-frame clones are kept and a portion is missing. The sample lists some 170,000 clones; more than 60% were seen once. Input material: PBMCs. These receptor sequences come from a human donor in good health.

In DNA form, the CDR3 reads TGTGCCAGCACCAAGGGGGGGCTACCTGAAGCTTTCTTT. It yields the protein CASTKGGLPEAFF. This chain uses TRBV6-5 with TRBJ1-1; perhaps TRBD1 as D (6 bases). V was shortened by 7 bases and J by 6 bases, with 15 bases between the two germline ends. The CDR3 has 13 residues. Germline assignment: CDR1 MNHEY and CDR2 SVGAGI.

V and J are TRBV5-1 and TRBJ1-1; no reliable D call. CDR1 and CDR2 from the germline V gene are SGHRS and YFSETQ. Trimming took 0 bases from V and 0 from J, leaving 9 bases between them. This CDR3 contains 15 residues. The CDR3 here is CASSLDGLLNTEAFF. CDR3 nucleotide sequence: TGCGCCAGCAGCTTGGATGGACTACTGAACACTGAAGCTTTCTTT.

This rearrangement joins TRBV5-1 to TRBJ2-2, with D hard to call. The CDR3 is made up of 15 amino acids. Trimming stripped 0 bases from V and 0 bases from J, with 6 bases between. Germline CDR1 SGHRS, CDR2 YFSETQ. The chain's CDR3 is CASSLVQANTGELFF. DNA for the CDR3: TGCGCCAGCAGCTTGGTACAAGCGAACACCGGGGAGCTGTTTTTT. Looking up the rest from reference TRBV5-1 and TRBJ2-2 gives the full variable domain: KAGVTQTPRYLIKTRGQQVTLSCSPISGHRSVSWYQQTPGQGLQFLFEYFSETQRNKGNFPGRFSGRQFSNSRSEMNVSTLELGDSALYLCASSLVQANTGELFFGEGSRLTVL.

As regards this clone: The same CDR3 is also encoded by other DNA sequences in this sample. The chain employs TRBV5-1 and TRBJ1-2, with 7 bases lining up with TRBD1. This CDR3 is built from 13 residues. J lost 8 bases, V lost 4 bases, and 8 bases had no gene match. Germline CDR1 is SGHRS and CDR2 is YFSETQ. CDR3 residues: CASSLPGGRGYTF. CDR3 bases: TGCGCCAGCAGCCTCCCAGGGGGTCGGGGCTACACCTTC.

The chain joins TRBV5-1 to TRBJ2-3; D is possibly TRBD2 (5 bases). The CDR3 covers 15 residues. Germline CDR1 is SGHRS and CDR2 is YFSETQ. Deletions cut 4 bases from V and 6 bases from J, with 18 bases between. Here the CDR3 reads CASSIGPRASDTQYF. The CDR3 DNA follows: TGCGCCAGCAGCATTGGGCCGCGGGCGTCCGATACGCAGTATTTT.

The J gene is TRBJ1-5, the V gene TRBV25-1; weak D call: TRBD1 (6 bases). The V end was cut by 3 bases, the J end by 6 bases, with 15 bases between. Per germline, CDR1 MGHDK and CDR2 SYGVNS. This CDR3 has 15 residues. This CDR3 reads CASSDLTGLGQPQHF. The CDR3 nucleotides are TGTGCCAGCAGTGACCTTACAGGGTTGGGTCAGCCCCAGCATTTT. Drawing the rest from reference TRBV25-1 and TRBJ1-5, the complete variable domain is EADIYQTPRYLVIGTGKKITLECSQTMGHDKMYWYQQDPGMELHLIHYSYGVNSTEKGDLSSESTVSRIRTEHFPLTLESARPSHTSQYLCASSDLTGLGQPQHFGDGTRLSIL.

The chain employs TRBV27 and TRBJ2-7; D is unclear. V was cut by 3 bases and J by 0 bases, with 15 bases left in between. The CDR3 is made up of 16 amino acids. Germline loops: CDR1 MNHEY, CDR2 SMNVEV (reference sequence). CDR3 sequence: CASSFGPLESSYEQYF. The CDR3 DNA follows: TGTGCCAGCAGTTTTGGTCCACTTGAGAGCTCCTACGAGCAGTACTTC.

The chain has TRBV6-1 and TRBJ2-7; tentatively, D is TRBD2 (5 bases). CDR3 length: 12 residues. CDR1 MNHNS and CDR2 SASEGT come from the germline V gene. Trimming shortened V by 2 bases and J by 7 bases, and 9 bases separated the two germline ends. The CDR3 protein is CASSEFRGEQYF. The CDR3 bases are TGTGCCAGCAGTGAATTTCGAGGGGAGCAGTACTTC.

The chain carries TRBV9 and TRBJ1-1; D gene uncertain. Germline CDR1 reads SGDLS; CDR2 reads YYNGEE. Trimming cost V 2 bases and J 5 bases, with 19 bases left between them. This CDR3 has 16 amino acids. The CDR3 DNA follows: TGTGCCAGCAGCGTGAGGGAGACTCGCTTGTTTACTGAAGCTTTCTTT. This codes for CASSVRETRLFTEAFF.

This chain joins TRBV6-1 and TRBJ1-4; D unclear. The V end lost 0 bases, the J end lost 7 bases, and 6 bases lay between the germline ends. The germline V gene has CDR1 MNHNS and CDR2 SASEGT. The CDR3 has 13 residues. The DNA for the CDR3 is TGTGCCAGCAGTGAAGCAGGAGTTGAAAAACTGTTTTTT. Its translation is CASSEAGVEKLFF.

The genes are TRBV6-5 and TRBJ1-2, with 7 bases identical to TRBD1. Germline CDR1 reads MNHEY; CDR2 reads SVGAGI. The CDR3 totals 13 residues. The J segment lost 8 bases and the V segment lost 2 bases, leaving 5 bases of the junction unmatched. The CDR3 region has the DNA TGTGCCAGCAGTTACGGACAGGTGGAGGGCTACACCTTC. It is translated as CASSYGQVEGYTF.

This rearrangement joins TRBV15 to TRBJ2-2, with TRBD1 as a possible D gene (6 bases). CDR1 LNHNV and CDR2 YYDKDF come from the germline V gene (reference sequence). The CDR3 consists of 14 residues. The germline V and J ends were trimmed by 0 bases and 6 bases, with 8 bases remaining between them. The CDR3 protein is CATSRDWTAGELFF. The CDR3 bases are TGTGCCACCAGCAGAGATTGGACAGCCGGGGAGCTGTTTTTT.

The genes are TRBV5-1 and TRBJ2-2; a weak D match, TRBD2 (5 bases). CDR3 length equals 14 residues. CDR1 and CDR2 (germline): SGHRS, YFSETQ. The V end was cut by 0 bases, the J end by 6 bases, with 9 bases between. CDR3 nucleotides: TGCGCCAGCAGCTTGGCCCCGGGGTCCGGGGAGCTGTTTTTT. Its protein is CASSLAPGSGELFF. Full variable domain (outside the CDR3, taken from reference TRBV5-1 and TRBJ2-2): KAGVTQTPRYLIKTRGQQVTLSCSPISGHRSVSWYQQTPGQGLQFLFEYFSETQRNKGNFPGRFSGRQFSNSRSEMNVSTLELGDSALYLCASSLAPGSGELFFGEGSRLTVL.

V and J are TRBV5-4 and TRBJ1-1; no firm D call. The CDR3 consists of 14 residues. The V and J ends lost 0 bases and 1 base respectively, with 7 bases between them. CDR1 and CDR2 (germline): SGHNT, YYREEE (reference sequence). CDR3 sequence reads: CASSLAWQNTEAFF. Here the CDR3 DNA reads TGTGCCAGCAGCTTGGCGTGGCAGAACACTGAAGCTTTCTTT.

The chain joins TRBV12-5 to TRBJ1-1; 9 nucleotides line up with TRBD1. The CDR3 runs 13 residues. V lost 1 base and J lost 8; bases outside the gene matches: 2. The V gene's germline CDR1 is LGHNT and CDR2 FRNRAP. Here the CDR3 reads CASGLGTGAEAFF. The CDR3, as DNA: TGTGCTAGTGGTTTGGGGACAGGGGCCGAAGCTTTCTTT.

The chain recombines TRBV9 with TRBJ1-2, with D possibly matching TRBD1 (5 bases). Per germline, CDR1 SGDLS and CDR2 YYNGEE. The CDR3 extends over 16 amino acids. V lost 4 bases and J 5 bases, leaving 21 bases between the germline ends. CDR3 residues: CASSNSGGGEEYGYTF. The CDR3 nucleotides are TGTGCCAGCAGCAATTCCGGCGGGGGAGAGGAATATGGCTACACCTTC.

The gene calls are TRBV10-1 and TRBJ1-2, with D perhaps matching TRBD1 (5 bases). V was pared by 3 bases and J by 3 bases, with 8 bases between. Germline V gene data show CDR1 as WNHNN and CDR2 as SYGVQD (reference sequence). CDR3 length: 13 amino acids. The DNA of the CDR3 is TGCGCCAGCAGTGAAAAGACAGACTATGGCTACACCTTC. Its protein product is CASSEKTDYGYTF.